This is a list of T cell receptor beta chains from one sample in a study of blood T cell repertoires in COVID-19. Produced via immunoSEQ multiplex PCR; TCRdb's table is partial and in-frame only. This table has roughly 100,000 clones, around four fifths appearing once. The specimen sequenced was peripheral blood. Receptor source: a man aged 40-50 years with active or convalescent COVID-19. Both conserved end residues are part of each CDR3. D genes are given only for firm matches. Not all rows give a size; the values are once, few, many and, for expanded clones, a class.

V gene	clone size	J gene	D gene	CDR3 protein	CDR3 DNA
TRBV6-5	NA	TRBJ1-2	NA	CASRPTVNYGYTF	TGTGCCAGCAGACCGACAGTTAACTATGGCTACACCTTC
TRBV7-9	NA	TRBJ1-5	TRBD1	CASSLGGIRTGASPQHF	TGTGCCAGCAGCTTAGGTGGGATTCGGACAGGAGCTTCCCCCCAGCATTTT
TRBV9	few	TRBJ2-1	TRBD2	CASSALSGVSVYEQFF	TGTGCCAGCAGCGCGTTAAGCGGGGTGTCTGTGTATGAGCAGTTCTTC
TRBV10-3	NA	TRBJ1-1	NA	CAISGLRGDTEAFF	TGTGCCATCAGTGGCCTCAGGGGTGACACTGAAGCTTTCTTT
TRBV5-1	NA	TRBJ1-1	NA	CASSPAEGSNREAFF	TGCGCCAGCAGCCCGGCGGAGGGGTCTAACCGTGAAGCTTTCTTT
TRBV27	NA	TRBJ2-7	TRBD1	CASSYRALVGQGAWEQYF	TGTGCCAGCAGTTATAGGGCTCTTGTGGGACAGGGGGCTTGGGAGCAGTACTTC
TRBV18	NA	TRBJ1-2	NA	CASSPGQTNYGYTF	TGTGCCAGCTCTCCGGGACAAACTAACTATGGCTACACCTTC
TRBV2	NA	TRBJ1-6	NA	CASSEEAGYNSPLHF	TGTGCCAGCAGTGAAGAAGCAGGGTATAATTCACCCCTCCACTTT
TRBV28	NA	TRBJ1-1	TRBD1	CASSLPGQGQTEAFF	TGTGCCAGCAGCTTGCCCGGACAGGGACAGACTGAAGCTTTCTTT
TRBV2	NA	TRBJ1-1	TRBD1	CASRGDRNTEAFF	TGTGCCAGCAGAGGGGACAGGAACACTGAAGCTTTCTTT
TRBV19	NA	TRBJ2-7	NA	CASSQGTYEQYF	TGTGCCAGTAGTCAGGGGACCTACGAGCAGTACTTC
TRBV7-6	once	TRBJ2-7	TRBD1	CASSPLARTGGYEQYF	TGTGCCAGCAGCCCCCTTGCTCGGACAGGGGGGTACGAGCAGTACTTC
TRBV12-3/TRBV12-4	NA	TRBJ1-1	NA	CASSLQGGTEAFF	TGTGCCAGCAGTTTACAGGGTGGAACTGAAGCTTTCTTT
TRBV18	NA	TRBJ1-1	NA	CASSPGSGADTEAFF	TGTGCCAGCTCACCGGGAAGCGGGGCGGACACTGAAGCTTTCTTT
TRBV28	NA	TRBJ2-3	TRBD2	CASSEAGGPGDTQYF	TGTGCCAGCTCTGAAGCGGGGGGGCCTGGAGATACGCAGTATTTT
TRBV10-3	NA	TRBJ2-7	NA	CAISDAGDTTYEQYF	TGTGCCATCAGTGACGCCGGGGACACTACCTACGAGCAGTACTTC
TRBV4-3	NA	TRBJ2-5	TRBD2	CASSQDGTSGGGETQYF	TGCGCCAGCAGCCAAGATGGAACTAGCGGAGGGGGGGAGACCCAGTACTTC
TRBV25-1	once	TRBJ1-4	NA	CASSQTFASHEKLFF	TGTGCCAGCTCCCAAACATTCGCCTCTCATGAAAAACTGTTTTTT
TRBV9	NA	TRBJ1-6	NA	CASSVDPREGSPLHF	TGTGCCAGCAGCGTAGATCCCAGGGAAGGTTCACCCCTCCACTTT
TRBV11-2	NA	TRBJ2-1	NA	CASSSLGVSSYNEQFF	TGTGCCAGCAGCTCCCTCGGGGTGAGCTCCTACAATGAGCAGTTCTTC
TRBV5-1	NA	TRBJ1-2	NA	CASSSGLNYGYTF	TGCGCCAGCAGCTCGGGATTGAACTATGGCTACACCTTC
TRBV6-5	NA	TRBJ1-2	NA	CASSRGYGYTF	TGTGCCAGCAGTAGGGGCTATGGCTACACCTTC
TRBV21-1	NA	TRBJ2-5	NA	CASKPDETGGTETQYF	TGTGCCAGCAAGCCGGACGAGACAGGGGGCACGGAGACCCAGTACTTC
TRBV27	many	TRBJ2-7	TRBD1	CASRSDRGPYEQYF	TGTGCCAGCAGATCAGACAGGGGTCCCTACGAGCAGTACTTC
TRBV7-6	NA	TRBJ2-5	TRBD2	CASSWTSGGEETQYF	TGTGCCAGCAGTTGGACTAGCGGGGGGGAAGAGACCCAGTACTTC
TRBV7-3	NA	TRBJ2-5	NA	CASSYGGAETQYF	TGTGCCAGCAGCTATGGGGGGGCAGAGACCCAGTACTTC
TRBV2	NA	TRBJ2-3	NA	CASRPQGIMTDTQYF	TGTGCCAGCAGGCCCCAGGGTATTATGACAGATACGCAGTATTTT
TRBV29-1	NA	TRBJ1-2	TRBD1	CSVGDSYGYTF	TGCAGCGTTGGGGACAGTTATGGCTACACCTTC
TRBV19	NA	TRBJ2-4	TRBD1	CASSMGTGARAGDIQYF	TGTGCCAGTAGTATGGGGACAGGGGCACGCGCTGGGGACATTCAGTACTTC
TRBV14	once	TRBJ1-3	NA	CASSRGPGNTIYF	TGTGCCAGCAGCCGGGGGCCTGGAAACACCATATATTTT
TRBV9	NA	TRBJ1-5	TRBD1	CASSVEGQGNQPQHF	TGTGCCAGCAGCGTCGAGGGACAGGGGAATCAGCCCCAGCATTTT
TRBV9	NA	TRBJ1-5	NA	CASSGTGQINQPQHF	TGTGCCAGCAGCGGTACGGGACAAATCAATCAGCCCCAGCATTTT